This TCR beta chain was obtained from a study of T cells in Graves' hyperthyroidism and ophthalmopathy. The wider study: The initial diagnosis was the point when peripheral blood was collected, ahead of any treatment. Findings of the study overall: Within blood appeared most thyroid clonotypes that had expanded above 0.001.

Exclusion of a patient resulted from uncontrolled infection, other autoimmune disease, pregnancy or lactation. It was over 9.5 ml of fresh peripheral blood that supplied the PBMCs. TCR beta CDR3 sequences were amplified from RNA transcripts. When the TCR CDR3 underwent first-round RT-PCR, the HTBI primer set was used. Via MiXCR, TCRdb re-called the multiplex PCR reads, giving one row per CDR3 protein. The profile shows around 690,000 distinct CDR3 sequences, roughly 17% of them singletons. This clonotype was counted between two and nine times. Its matching antigen is unknown. V trimming: 6 bases; J trimming: 4 bases; junction bases outside the gene matches: 12. The CDR3 extends over 16 amino acids. CDR1 is SQVTM and CDR2 is ANQGSEA in the germline V gene.

The material sequenced was blood. This chain uses TRBV29-1 with TRBJ2-3, with 11 bases lining up with TRBD2. The TCR sequence derives from a man aged 50-59 years with Graves' hyperthyroidism. The CDR3 coding sequence is TGCAGCGTCCTAAGAACCACTAGCGGGAGAGCAGATACGCAGTATTTT. This translates into CSVLRTTSGRADTQYF.